Below are 16 T cell receptor beta chains sequenced from a single sample in a study of response to subunit inactivated influenza vaccine. One entry per CDR3 protein results from TCRdb running MiXCR on the RT-PCR reads. The table lists hundreds of thousands of distinct CDR3 sequences, around 8% of them singletons, with 13% in the top ten. Sequencing used PBMCs from blood, obtained about 23 months after vaccination. These receptors originate from a man between 45 and 75 years old who received an inactivated influenza vaccine.

The rearrangement uses TRBV7-2 and TRBJ1-6; D remains ambiguous. Trimming took off 5 bases at V and 13 bases at J, with 12 bases between the two ends. The CDR3 sequence is 12 residues long. From germline, CDR1 is SGHTA and CDR2 FQGNSA. Written as DNA, the CDR3 is TGTGCCAGCAGCCCCGGGAGCGCGCCCCTCCACTTT. Its protein is CASSPGSAPLHF. Variable domain in full (rest from reference TRBV7-2 and TRBJ1-6): GAGVSQSPSNKVTEKGKDVELRCDPISGHTALYWYRQSLGQGLEFLIYFQGNSAPDKSGLPSDRFSAERTGGSVSTLTIQRTQQEDSAVYLCASSPGSAPLHFGNGTRLTVT.

This clonotype was counted only a few times. V gene TRBV20-1 combines with J gene TRBJ2-5; possibly TRBD1 or TRBD2 for D (7 bases each). Germline CDR1 and CDR2: DFQATT and SNEGSKA (reference sequence). V shed 6 bases and J shed 5 bases, with 19 bases lying between them. CDR3 length: 14 amino acids. In nucleotides, the CDR3 is TGCAGTGCAATACCGACAGGGAGGGACGAGACCCAGTACTTC. Encoded protein: CSAIPTGRDETQYF.

This clonotype was counted a few times. The chain combines TRBV7-6 with TRBJ2-5; a weak D match, TRBD2 (6 bases). V was shortened by 6 bases and J by 1 base, with 12 bases between the two germline ends. The CDR3 runs to 14 residues. The germline gives CDR1 SGHVS, CDR2 FNYEAQ. CDR3 in DNA: TGTGCCAGCAGTCGCCCCGGGAGCCAAGAGACCCAGTACTTC. As protein: CASSRPGSQETQYF.

At least ten counts were recorded for this clonotype. This rearrangement joins TRBV20-1 to TRBJ1-1; no clear D. The length of the CDR3 is 13 residues. Trimming shortened V by 5 bases and J by 1 base, and 11 bases separated the two germline ends. Germline V gene sequence: CDR1 DFQATT, CDR2 SNEGSKA (reference sequence). In DNA form, the CDR3 reads TGCAGTGCTTGGAGGTCAGGGAACACTGAAGCTTTCTTT. Encoded protein: CSAWRSGNTEAFF.

V is TRBV5-6 and J is TRBJ1-1; perhaps TRBD1 as D (5 bases). The V end lost 4 bases, the J end lost 2 bases, and 15 bases lay between the germline ends. Germline CDR1 and CDR2: SGHDT and YYEEEE. The CDR3 loop spans 15 amino acids. DNA of the CDR3: TGTGCCAGCAGCGCATCGCCGGGACCAAACACTGAAGCTTTCTTT. It encodes CASSASPGPNTEAFF.

A single count supports this clonotype. This chain links TRBV7-2 with TRBJ2-7; 7 bases map to TRBD2. Losses at the gene ends were 1 base for V and 6 bases for J; bases not matched to a gene: 12. Germline V lookup: CDR1 SGHTA, CDR2 FQGNSA. The CDR3 extends over 16 amino acids. CDR3 loop: CASSLGAGVAGREQYF. In DNA form, the CDR3 reads TGTGCCAGCAGCTTAGGCGCGGGAGTCGCGGGACGCGAGCAGTACTTC.

This clonotype was recorded at least ten times. The chain recombines TRBV5-1 with TRBJ1-2; D is unresolved. This CDR3 has 13 amino acids. V gave up 0 bases and J gave up 8 bases, with 11 bases separating them. CDR1 and CDR2 (germline): SGHRS, YFSETQ. The CDR3, as DNA: TGCGCCAGCAGCTTGGAGGTATCCGGCGGCTACACCTTC. Protein: CASSLEVSGGYTF.

The genes are TRBV4-2 and TRBJ2-2; 13 bases map to TRBD2. The V segment lost 1 base and the J segment 9 bases; nucleotides outside the gene matches: 8. This CDR3 contains 17 residues. Germline V gene lookup returns CDR1 LGHNA and CDR2 YNFKEQ. The CDR3 coding sequence is TGTGCCAGCAGCCAAGGCGGGACTAGCGGGGCTCACCGGGAGCTGTTTTTT. Translated, it gives CASSQGGTSGAHRELFF.

This clonotype was seen a handful of times. CDR3 sequence reads: CASSGRQGKYEQYF. The CDR3 coding sequence is TGCGCCAGCAGCGGTCGACAGGGGAAGTACGAGCAGTACTTC. V and J are TRBV5-1 and TRBJ2-7; 8 bases fit TRBD1. The CDR3 is 14 amino acids. V lost 4 bases, J lost 4 bases, and 7 bases stayed unmatched. The germline gives CDR1 SGHRS, CDR2 YFSETQ.

The chain combines TRBV27 with TRBJ1-1, with 7 bases matching TRBD1. Looked up from germline, CDR1 is MNHEY and CDR2 is SMNVEV (reference sequence). CDR3 length equals 15 residues. Trimming at V came to 3 bases and at J to 5 bases, leaving 9 bases not matched to a gene. The CDR3 is CASSFLGTEGTEAFF. CDR3 DNA sequence: TGTGCCAGCAGTTTTTTGGGGACAGAGGGGACTGAAGCTTTCTTT.

This chain joins TRBV14 and TRBJ2-7; D gene unclear. This CDR3 is built from 14 residues. Germline CDR1 reads SGHDN; CDR2 reads FVKESK. Trimming took off 4 bases at V and 2 bases at J, with 12 bases between the two ends. CDR3: CASSLYGLAYEQYF. CDR3 coding DNA: TGTGCCAGCAGCCTCTACGGCCTCGCCTACGAGCAGTACTTC.

The chain has TRBV7-2 and TRBJ2-7; 12 positions agree with TRBD1. The germline CDR1 and CDR2 sequences are SGHTA and FQGNSA. The CDR3 runs to 15 residues. Trimming cost V 2 bases and J 6 bases; bases outside gene matches: 5. CDR3 sequence (DNA): TGTGCCAGCAGCTTAACTGGGACAGGGGGCCGCGAGCAGTACTTC. Protein sequence: CASSLTGTGGREQYF. Full variable domain (missing parts from reference TRBV7-2 and TRBJ2-7): GAGVSQSPSNKVTEKGKDVELRCDPISGHTALYWYRQSLGQGLEFLIYFQGNSAPDKSGLPSDRFSAERTGGSVSTLTIQRTQQEDSAVYLCASSLTGTGGREQYFGPGTRLTVT.

The sample holds a few counts of this clonotype. The chain couples TRBV12-3 or TRBV12-4 to TRBJ1-2; D may be TRBD1 (6 bases). V was shortened by 6 bases and J by 2 bases, with 13 bases between the two germline ends. The CDR3 is 14 residues long. The CDR3 sequence: CASSPLQGNYGYTF. CDR3 in DNA: TGTGCCAGCAGCCCGTTACAGGGAAACTATGGCTACACCTTC.

The table lists this clonotype with many counts. The V call is TRBV5-6, the J call TRBJ1-2; TRBD1 matches 7 bases. V dropped 0 bases and J dropped 7; count of bases not matched to a gene: 9. Germline V CDR1 and CDR2: SGHDT, YYEEEE. The CDR3 totals 15 residues. Written as DNA, the CDR3 is TGTGCCAGCAGCTTGGCCCAGACAGGGAGAAGTGGCTACACCTTC. Translation: CASSLAQTGRSGYTF.

The sample holds a few counts of this clonotype. The chain recombines TRBV11-2 with TRBJ2-6; D remains unclear. The CDR3 has 13 amino acids. Germline lookup yields CDR1 SGHAT and CDR2 FQNNGV. Trimming shortened V by 5 bases and J by 2 bases, and 4 bases separated the two germline ends. The CDR3 coding sequence is TGTGCCAGCAGCCAACCTGGGGCCAACGTCCTGACTTTC. It translates to CASSQPGANVLTF. Filled out from reference TRBV11-2 and TRBJ2-6, the complete variable domain reads EAGVAQSPRYKIIEKRQSVAFWCNPISGHATLYWYQQILGQGPKLLIQFQNNGVVDDSQLPKDRFSAERLKGVDSTLKIQPAKLEDSAVYLCASSQPGANVLTFGAGSRLTVL.

The chain has TRBV6-5 and TRBJ2-4, with 9 bases that match TRBD2. The CDR3 loop spans 16 amino acids. With 2 bases clipped from V and 7 bases from J, the junction kept 9 bases outside the gene matches. From germline, CDR1 is MNHEY and CDR2 SVGAGI. In nucleotides, the CDR3 is TGTGCCAGCAGTTACCCGGCCGGGACTAGCTGGAACATTCAGTACTTC. This translates into CASSYPAGTSWNIQYF.